The sequence of this T cell receptor beta chain was determined in a study of a mutant IDH1 vaccine in newly diagnosed glioma. At the level of the study: Earlier therapy was either radiotherapy, temozolomide, or both, and most got both.

The CDR3 is 13 amino acids. Trimming took off 6 bases at V and 2 bases at J, with 14 bases between the two ends. Germline-derived CDR1 and CDR2 are SQVTM and ANQGSEA. This clone appeared a few times. The antigen remains unidentified. Time point given: week 35, safety follow-up. A single vaccine dose contained 300 ug of mutant IDH1 20-mer peptide, and topical imiquimod was used with it. Some clones are missing from TCRdb's copy, which holds only in-frame ones; the method was immunoSEQ multiplex PCR. The sample comprises just under 70,000 clones, 84% of which are singletons, and roughly 12% rests with the top ten.

This sequence joins TRBV29-1 and TRBJ2-7; TRBD1 might be the D (6 bases). This clonotype was sampled from a man younger than 35 with glioma. This material consisted of PBMCs, taken from a glioma patient whose treatment included an IDH1 peptide vaccine. This CDR3 reads CSVIKQGTYEQYF. The CDR3 DNA sequence: TGCAGCGTGATTAAGCAGGGGACCTACGAGCAGTACTTC.